Listed here are 15 T cell receptor beta chains from one sample, sequenced in a study of beta chain features in type 1 diabetes. Findings and limits, study-wide: When Type 1 diabetes patients were examined, their TCRB CDR3s proved moderately but significantly shorter in all four CD4+ subsets.

Of the isolated RNA, all was reverse transcribed, and so the sequenced material was expressed TCRB transcripts. Only in-frame clones appear in the TCRdb table, and some are missing; sequencing was by immunoSEQ multiplex PCR. The repertoire holds about 70,000 clones, with approximately 50% as singletons. These TCRs' antigens remain unknown. The source material was central memory CD4+ T cells from blood. These receptors originate from a young man with type 1 diabetes.

This chain links TRBV9 with TRBJ2-1, with 8 bases matching TRBD1. The CDR3 runs 15 residues. The V gene's germline CDR1 is SGDLS and CDR2 YYNGEE. With 3 bases clipped from V and 4 bases from J, the junction kept 6 bases outside the gene matches. The CDR3 DNA reads as TGTGCCAGCAGCGCTCAGGGGGCAGATTACAATGAGCAGTTCTTC. Translating it yields CASSAQGADYNEQFF.

The chain uses TRBV4-2 and TRBJ1-2; D is possibly TRBD1 (5 bases). The germline V gene has CDR1 LGHNA and CDR2 YNFKEQ. Trimming pared 2 bases from V and 4 bases from J, leaving 14 bases between. The CDR3 consists of 15 residues. The CDR3 DNA reads as TGTGCCAGCAGCCAACCCCGTTGGGGCGGCTATGGCTACACCTTC. Translating it yields CASSQPRWGGYGYTF.

The V and J genes are TRBV18 and TRBJ2-5; 7 bases align to TRBD1. Germline CDR1 and CDR2: KGHSH and LQKENI. The J segment lost 4 bases and the V segment lost 4 bases, leaving 6 bases of the junction unmatched. This CDR3 is built from 14 residues. The CDR3 nucleotides are TGTGCCAGCTCACTCCAGACAGGGAGAGAGACCCAGTACTTC. This translates into CASSLQTGRETQYF. The entire variable domain, with the rest obtained from reference TRBV18 and TRBJ2-5, is as follows: NAGVMQNPRHLVRRRGQEARLRCSPMKGHSHVYWYRQLPEEGLKFMVYLQKENIIDESGMPKERFSAEFPKEGPSILRIQQVVRGDSAAYFCASSLQTGRETQYFGPGTRLLVL.

CDR3 sequence reads: CASSLSTGFGEQYF. CDR3 coding DNA: TGTGCCAGCAGTTTGTCCACAGGTTTCGGCGAGCAGTACTTC. V and J are TRBV27 and TRBJ2-7; D is perhaps TRBD1 (5 bases). The V end lost 3 bases, the J end lost 6 bases, and 15 bases lay between the germline ends. CDR1 is MNHEY and CDR2 is SMNVEV in the germline V gene (reference sequence). The CDR3 covers 14 residues.

The chain couples TRBV7-2 to TRBJ2-7, with a weak D call TRBD2 (5 bases). The CDR3 spans 17 residues. The V gene lost 3 bases and the J gene lost 0 bases, with 18 bases spanning the gap. The germline V gene has CDR1 SGHTA and CDR2 FQGNSA. The CDR3: CASSLRTGGPSSYEQYF. The CDR3 nucleotides read TGTGCCAGCAGCTTGCGGACCGGCGGGCCTAGCTCCTACGAGCAGTACTTC.

This clone was observed a handful of times. The chain recombines TRBV2 with TRBJ1-2; TRBD1 agrees at 9 bases. The V segment lost 6 bases and the J segment 2 bases; nucleotides outside the gene matches: 7. The CDR3 extends over 15 amino acids. Germline loops: CDR1 SNHLY, CDR2 FYNNEI. The CDR3 here is CASRSDRGRNYGYTF. CDR3 sequence (DNA): TGTGCCAGCAGGTCAGACAGGGGGAGAAACTATGGCTACACCTTC.

V gene TRBV6-5 combines with J gene TRBJ2-4; 7 nucleotides align to TRBD1. This CDR3 region has 14 residues. V trimming: 5 bases; J trimming: 8 bases; junction bases outside the gene matches: 9. Germline CDR1 and CDR2: MNHEY and SVGAGI. CDR3 sequence: CASSTPGQPHIQYF. The CDR3 nucleotides are TGTGCCAGCAGTACCCCGGGACAGCCACACATTCAGTACTTC.

The J gene is TRBJ2-5, the V gene TRBV7-9; maybe TRBD2 (5 bases). V lost 5 bases and J 4 bases, leaving 17 bases between the germline ends. CDR1 is SEHNR, CDR2 FQNEAQ, per germline (reference sequence). The CDR3 covers 15 residues. This CDR3 is CASSARGLTLETQYF. The CDR3 DNA reads as TGTGCCAGCAGCGCCCGAGGACTGACCTTAGAGACCCAGTACTTC.

V and J are TRBV5-1 and TRBJ2-7, with TRBD1 identical over 9 bases. CDR1 and CDR2 (germline): SGHRS, YFSETQ. The CDR3 extends over 14 amino acids. The trim removed 4 bases at V and 1 base at J, leaving 3 bases unmatched. Here the CDR3 reads CASSPGTGSYEQYF. The DNA of the CDR3 is TGCGCCAGCAGCCCCGGGACAGGGTCCTACGAGCAGTACTTC.

This chain links TRBV28 with TRBJ2-7, with 9 bases fitting TRBD1. Unmatched junction bases numbered 5, after V lost 6 bases and J lost 2 bases. Germline CDR1 is MDHEN and CDR2 is SYDVKM. The CDR3 covers 14 residues. The CDR3 here is CASRATGGPYEQYF. CDR3 coding DNA: TGTGCCAGCAGGGCGACAGGGGGTCCCTACGAGCAGTACTTC.

The table lists this clone with a few counts. V and J are TRBV9 and TRBJ2-6; D possibly corresponds to TRBD2 (5 bases). From germline, CDR1 is SGDLS and CDR2 YYNGEE. Trimming left V 3 bases short and J 5 bases short, with 12 bases between. The CDR3 is 15 residues long. CDR3 in DNA: TGTGCCAGCAGCGCCCCGTCGGGAAGGGCCAACGTCCTGACTTTC. It specifies CASSAPSGRANVLTF.

The chain recombines TRBV30 with TRBJ1-1; the match to TRBD1 covers 9 bases. V shed 1 base and J 4 bases; nucleotides not matched to a gene: 1. Germline V gene sequence: CDR1 GTSNPN, CDR2 SVGIG (reference sequence). This CDR3 contains 13 residues. The CDR3 is CAWSGQGGTEAFF. The CDR3 nucleotides are TGTGCCTGGAGTGGACAGGGGGGCACTGAAGCTTTCTTT.

This sequence joins TRBV27 and TRBJ1-1, with TRBD1 matching over 8 bases. The CDR3 is 12 amino acids. The V and J ends lost 6 bases and 4 bases, in that order; junction bases with no gene match: 1. CDR1 MNHEY and CDR2 SMNVEV come from the germline V gene (reference sequence). The CDR3 bases are TGTGCCAGCAGGGACAGGGCCACTGAAGCTTTCTTT. Residues: CASRDRATEAFF.

This clone came up a few times. The chain employs TRBV30 and TRBJ1-1, with unresolved D. Looked up from germline, CDR1 is GTSNPN and CDR2 is SVGIG (reference sequence). The germline V and J ends were trimmed by 2 bases and 2 bases, with 9 bases remaining between them. CDR3 length equals 13 residues. The CDR3 sequence: CAWSSGGNTEAFF. DNA for the CDR3: TGTGCCTGGAGTTCAGGAGGAAACACTGAAGCTTTCTTT. Full variable domain (rest looked up from reference TRBV30 and TRBJ1-1): SQTIHQWPATLVQPVGSPLSLECTVEGTSNPNLYWYRQAAGRGLQLLFYSVGIGQISSEVPQNLSASRPQDRQFILSSKKLLLSDSGFYLCAWSSGGNTEAFFGQGTRLTVV.

The sample holds a few counts of this clone. The CDR3 is CASSLGLAGKNEQFF. The CDR3, as DNA: TGTGCCAGCAGCTTAGGACTAGCGGGTAAGAATGAGCAGTTCTTC. This chain uses TRBV11-2 with TRBJ2-1, with 10 positions matching TRBD2. The CDR3 contains 15 residues. With V trimmed by 1 base and J by 7 bases, 4 bases remained unmatched. Germline V gene lookup returns CDR1 SGHAT and CDR2 FQNNGV.